This T cell receptor (beta chain) was retrieved from a study of T cells in Graves' hyperthyroidism and ophthalmopathy. Points on this clonotype: Its antigen is unidentified.

This CDR3 contains 14 residues. The V gene end was trimmed by 3 bases and the J gene end by 3 bases; junction bases not matched to a gene: 5. Germline V gives CDR1 LGHDT, CDR2 YNNKEL (reference sequence). Whole-study findings and limits: Ophthalmopathy, as predicted by the model, came a median around 6 months after the prediction. Most expanded thyroid clonotypes above 0.001 recurred in blood.

Amplified TCR beta CDR3 regions derived from RNA transcripts. The HTBI primer set served for first-round RT-PCR of the TCR CDR3. TCRdb fed the multiplex PCR reads into MiXCR, producing one record per CDR3 protein. The sample yields roughly 700,000 distinct CDR3 sequences, roughly 15% seen once. The sequenced material came from blood. The sequence was collected from a woman younger than 30 with Graves' hyperthyroidism. The chain has TRBV3-1 and TRBJ2-7, with 7 nucleotides matching TRBD2. The CDR3 reads CASSHSGEGYEQYF. The CDR3 DNA follows: TGTGCCAGCAGCCATTCCGGGGAGGGCTACGAGCAGTACTTC.